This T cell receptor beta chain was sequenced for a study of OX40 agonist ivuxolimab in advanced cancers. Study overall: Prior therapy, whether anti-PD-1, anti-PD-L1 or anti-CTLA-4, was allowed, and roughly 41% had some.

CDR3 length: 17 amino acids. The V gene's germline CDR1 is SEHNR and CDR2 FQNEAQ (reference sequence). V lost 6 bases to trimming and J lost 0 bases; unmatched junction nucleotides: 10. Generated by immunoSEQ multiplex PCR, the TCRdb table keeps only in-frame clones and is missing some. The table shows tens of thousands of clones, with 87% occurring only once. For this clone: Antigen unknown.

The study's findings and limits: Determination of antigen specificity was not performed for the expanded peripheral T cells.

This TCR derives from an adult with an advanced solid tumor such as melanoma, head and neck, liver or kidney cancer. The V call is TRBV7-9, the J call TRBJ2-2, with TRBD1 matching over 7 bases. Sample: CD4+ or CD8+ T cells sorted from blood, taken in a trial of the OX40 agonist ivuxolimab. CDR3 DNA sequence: TGTGCCAGCAGACAATTAACGACAGGGACGAACACCGGGGAGCTGTTTTTT. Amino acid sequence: CASRQLTTGTNTGELFF.